These 10 T cell receptor beta chains originate from one sample sequenced in a study of CD8+CD57+ T cells in acquired aplastic anemia. Profiles of TCR beta VDJ and CDR3 were generated from a genomic DNA template. TCRdb ran MiXCR on the reads and lists one entry per CDR3 protein. The sample lists about 62,000 distinct CDR3 sequences, about 50% occurring once. The sample comprised sorted CD4+, CD8+, or CD8+CD57+ T cells (not recorded which) from PBMCs. All receptors come from a human donor in good health, serving as a control.

In its sample, this clonotype was seen many times. The V and J genes are TRBV6-1 and TRBJ2-1; D tentatively fits TRBD1 or TRBD2 (7 bases each). The CDR3 totals 11 residues. V dropped 5 bases and J dropped 12 bases, with 11 bases sitting between them. The germline V gene encodes CDR1 MNHNS and CDR2 SASEGT. CDR3 bases: TGTGCCAGCAGTCAGGGGGGGAGGCAGTTCTTC. Residues: CASSQGGRQFF.

The chain's CDR3 is CASSPRRWASGTDTQYF. CDR3 coding DNA: TGTGCCAGCAGCCCACGGCGTTGGGCTAGCGGGACAGATACGCAGTATTTT. This chain connects TRBV11-1 to TRBJ2-3; 8 nucleotides match TRBD2. Germline assignment: CDR1 SGHAT and CDR2 FQDESV (reference sequence). The CDR3 sequence is 17 residues long. With V trimmed by 5 bases and J by 3 bases, 13 bases remained unmatched. The full variable domain, completed using reference TRBV11-1 and TRBJ2-3, is EAEVAQSPRYKITEKSQAVAFWCDPISGHATLYWYRQILGQGPELLVQFQDESVVDDSQLPKDRFSAERLKGVDSTLKIQPAELGDSAMYLCASSPRRWASGTDTQYFGPGTRLTVL.

The chain has TRBV5-1 and TRBJ2-7; 10 nucleotides agree with TRBD2. Looked up from germline, CDR1 is SGHRS and CDR2 is YFSETQ. This CDR3 region has 15 residues. V lost 4 bases and J lost 0; bases outside the gene matches: 4. CDR3 protein: CASSDGLADSYEQYF. CDR3 DNA sequence: TGCGCCAGCAGCGATGGACTAGCGGACTCCTACGAGCAGTACTTC.

The chain is built from TRBV2 and TRBJ2-3; TRBD1 matches 9 bases. The V gene's germline CDR1 is SNHLY and CDR2 FYNNEI. The CDR3 runs to 15 residues. J was trimmed by 2 bases and V by 7 bases; bases with no gene match: 7. CDR3 sequence reads: CASTSGQGYTDTQYF. In DNA form, the CDR3 reads TGTGCCAGCACGTCGGGACAGGGATACACAGATACGCAGTATTTT.

By share, this clonotype ranks as medium-sized (0.01 to 0.1%). The chain is built from TRBV7-6 and TRBJ2-7; TRBD2 aligns across 9 bases. V shed 4 bases, J shed 2 bases, and the junction held 3 bases outside the gene matches. In germline, CDR1 is SGHVS, CDR2 FNYEAQ. This CDR3 has 14 residues. The CDR3 DNA reads as TGTGCCAGCAGCTCGGGGACTAGCACCTACGAGCAGTACTTC. It encodes CASSSGTSTYEQYF. Drawing the rest from reference TRBV7-6 and TRBJ2-7, the complete variable domain is GAGVSQSPRYKVTKRGQDVALRCDPISGHVSLYWYRQALGQGPEFLTYFNYEAQQDKSGLPNDRFSAERPEGSISTLTIQRTEQRDSAMYRCASSSGTSTYEQYFGPGTRLTVT.

This clonotype came up many times. This sequence joins TRBV7-9 and TRBJ1-6; no definite D call. The V end lost 4 bases, the J end lost 8 bases, and 15 bases lay between the germline ends. The germline gives CDR1 SEHNR, CDR2 FQNEAQ (reference sequence). The length of the CDR3 is 15 residues. The CDR3: CASSSTKHQYSPLHF. CDR3 bases: TGTGCCAGCAGCTCCACCAAGCATCAATATTCACCCCTCCACTTT.

This clonotype was observed once. V gene TRBV7-3 combines with J gene TRBJ2-7, with 7 bases matching TRBD1. Germline lookup yields CDR1 SGHTA and CDR2 FQGTGA. The CDR3 extends over 13 amino acids. J was trimmed by 3 bases and V by 5 bases; bases with no gene match: 4. The CDR3 DNA sequence: TGTGCCAGCAGCCAGTGGACAGGCTACGAGCAGTACTTC. Amino acid sequence: CASSQWTGYEQYF.

This clonotype has only a few counts. The rearrangement uses TRBV19 and TRBJ1-6; TRBD1 agrees at 11 bases. From germline, CDR1 is LNHDA and CDR2 SQIVND (reference sequence). The CDR3 contains 15 residues. The ends lost 7 bases at V and 9 bases at J; junction bases unmatched: 8. CDR3 DNA: TGTGCCAGTACACGTACCGGGACAGGGGGTTCACCCCTCCACTTT. It is translated as CASTRTGTGGSPLHF.

This clonotype was counted many times. The gene calls are TRBV20-1 and TRBJ1-5; 7 bases are shared with TRBD1. This CDR3 is 14 amino acids long. CDR1 is DFQATT and CDR2 is SNEGSKA in the germline V gene (reference sequence). Trimming cost V 6 bases and J 4 bases; bases outside gene matches: 9. CDR3 residues: CSAPRQGQNQPQHF. The DNA for the CDR3 is TGCAGTGCACCACGACAGGGACAAAATCAGCCCCAGCATTTT.

The genes are TRBV29-1 and TRBJ2-5; D is undetermined. The germline CDR1 and CDR2 sequences are SQVTM and ANQGSEA. V lost 7 bases, J lost 1 base, and 13 bases lay in between. The CDR3 contains 13 residues. The CDR3 DNA reads TGCAGCGCCAGACCTGGAGTCCAAGAGACCCAGTACTTC. The encoded protein is CSARPGVQETQYF. Together with reference TRBV29-1 and TRBJ2-5, the CDR3 gives the full variable domain: SAVISQKPSRDICQRGTSLTIQCQVDSQVTMMFWYRQQPGQSLTLIATANQGSEATYESGFVIDKFPISRPNLTFSTLTVSNMSPEDSSIYLCSARPGVQETQYFGPGTRLLVL.